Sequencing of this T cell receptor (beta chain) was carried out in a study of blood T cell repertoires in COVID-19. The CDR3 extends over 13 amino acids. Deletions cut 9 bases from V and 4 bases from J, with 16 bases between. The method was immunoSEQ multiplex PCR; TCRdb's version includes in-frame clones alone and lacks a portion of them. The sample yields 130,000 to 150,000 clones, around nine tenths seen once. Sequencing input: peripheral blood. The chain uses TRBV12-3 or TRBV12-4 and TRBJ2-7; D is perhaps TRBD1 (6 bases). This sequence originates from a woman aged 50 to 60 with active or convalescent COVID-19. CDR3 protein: CASCRDISYEQYF. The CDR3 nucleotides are TGTGCCAGTTGCCGGGACATTTCTTACGAGCAGTACTTC.